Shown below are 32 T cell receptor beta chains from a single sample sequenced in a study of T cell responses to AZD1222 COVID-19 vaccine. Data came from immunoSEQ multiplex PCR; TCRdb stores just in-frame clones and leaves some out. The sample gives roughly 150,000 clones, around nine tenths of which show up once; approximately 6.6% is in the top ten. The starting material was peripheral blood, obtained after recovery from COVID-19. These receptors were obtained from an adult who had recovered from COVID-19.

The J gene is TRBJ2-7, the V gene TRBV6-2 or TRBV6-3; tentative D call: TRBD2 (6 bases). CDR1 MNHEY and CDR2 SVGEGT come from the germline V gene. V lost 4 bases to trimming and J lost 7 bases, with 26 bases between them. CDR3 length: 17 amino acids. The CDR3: CASSSTRGPGALGEQYF. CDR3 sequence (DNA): TGTGCCAGCAGTTCTACGAGGGGACCGGGAGCCCTAGGGGAGCAGTACTTC.

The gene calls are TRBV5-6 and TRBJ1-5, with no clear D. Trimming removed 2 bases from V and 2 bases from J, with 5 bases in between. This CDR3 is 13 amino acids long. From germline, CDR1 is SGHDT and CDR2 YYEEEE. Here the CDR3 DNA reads TGTGCCAGCAGCTTAAATGGCAATCAGCCCCAGCATTTT. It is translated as CASSLNGNQPQHF.

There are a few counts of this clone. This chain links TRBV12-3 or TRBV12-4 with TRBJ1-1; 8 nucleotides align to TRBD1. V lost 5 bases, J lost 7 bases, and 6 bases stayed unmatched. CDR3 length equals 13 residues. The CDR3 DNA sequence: TGTGCCAGCAGTGAACAGGGGGGACTTGAAGCTTTCTTT. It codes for CASSEQGGLEAFF.

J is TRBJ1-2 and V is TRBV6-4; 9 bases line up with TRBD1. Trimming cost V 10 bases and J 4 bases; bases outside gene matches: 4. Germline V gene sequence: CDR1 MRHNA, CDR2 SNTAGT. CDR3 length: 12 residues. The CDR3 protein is CATRDRAYGYTF. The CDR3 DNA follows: TGTGCCACGCGGGACAGGGCCTATGGCTACACCTTC.

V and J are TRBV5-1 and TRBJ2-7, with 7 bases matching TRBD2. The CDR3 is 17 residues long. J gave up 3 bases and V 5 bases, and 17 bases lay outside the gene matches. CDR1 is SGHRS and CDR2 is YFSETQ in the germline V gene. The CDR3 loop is CASSPGRDHPQYYEQYF. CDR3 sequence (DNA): TGCGCCAGCAGTCCTGGGAGGGACCACCCGCAATACTACGAGCAGTACTTC.

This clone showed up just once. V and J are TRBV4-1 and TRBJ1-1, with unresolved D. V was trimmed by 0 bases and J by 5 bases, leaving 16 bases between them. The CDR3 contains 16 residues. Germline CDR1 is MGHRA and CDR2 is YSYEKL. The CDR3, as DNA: TGCGCCAGCAGCCAAGAATGGAGGGCAAGAGGGACTGAAGCTTTCTTT. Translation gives CASSQEWRARGTEAFF.

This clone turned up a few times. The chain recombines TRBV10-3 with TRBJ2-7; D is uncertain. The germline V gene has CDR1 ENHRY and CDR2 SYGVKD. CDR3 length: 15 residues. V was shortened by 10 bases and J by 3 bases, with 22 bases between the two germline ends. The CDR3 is CATLPSAAPDYEQYF. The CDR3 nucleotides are TGTGCCACCCTTCCCTCGGCAGCCCCCGACTACGAGCAGTACTTC.

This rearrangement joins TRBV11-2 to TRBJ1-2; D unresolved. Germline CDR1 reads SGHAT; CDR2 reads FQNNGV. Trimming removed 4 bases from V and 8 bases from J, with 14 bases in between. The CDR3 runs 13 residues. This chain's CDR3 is CASSSIRVGGYTF. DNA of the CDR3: TGTGCCAGCAGCTCCATTAGAGTCGGCGGCTACACCTTC.

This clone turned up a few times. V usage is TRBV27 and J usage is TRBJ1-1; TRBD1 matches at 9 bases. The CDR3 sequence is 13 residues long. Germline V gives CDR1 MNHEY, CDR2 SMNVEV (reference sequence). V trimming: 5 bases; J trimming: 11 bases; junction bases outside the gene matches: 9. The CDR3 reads CASSPDRGSFAFF. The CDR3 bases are TGTGCCAGCAGTCCAGACAGGGGGTCCTTCGCTTTCTTT.

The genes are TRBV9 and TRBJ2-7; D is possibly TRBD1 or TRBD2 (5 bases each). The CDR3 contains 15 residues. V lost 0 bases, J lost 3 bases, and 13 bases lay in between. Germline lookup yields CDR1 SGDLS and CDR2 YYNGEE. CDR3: CASSVAAGRLYEQYF. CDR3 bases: TGTGCCAGCAGCGTAGCCGCAGGGAGACTCTACGAGCAGTACTTC. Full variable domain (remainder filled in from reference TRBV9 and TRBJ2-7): DSGVTQTPKHLITATGQRVTLRCSPRSGDLSVYWYQQSLDQGLQFLIQYYNGEERAKGNILERFSAQQFPDLHSELNLSSLELGDSALYFCASSVAAGRLYEQYFGPGTRLTVT.

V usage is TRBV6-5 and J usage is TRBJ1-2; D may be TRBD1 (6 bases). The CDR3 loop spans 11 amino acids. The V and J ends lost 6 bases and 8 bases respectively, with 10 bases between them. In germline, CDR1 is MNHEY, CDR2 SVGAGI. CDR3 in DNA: TGTGCCAGCAGACAGGGTTTCGGCTACACCTTC. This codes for CASRQGFGYTF.

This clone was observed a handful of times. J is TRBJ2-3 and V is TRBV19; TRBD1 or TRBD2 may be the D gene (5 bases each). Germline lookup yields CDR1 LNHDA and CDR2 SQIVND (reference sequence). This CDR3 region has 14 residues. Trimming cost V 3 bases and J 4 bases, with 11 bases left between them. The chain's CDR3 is CASSIGAGADTQYF. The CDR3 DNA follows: TGTGCCAGTAGTATCGGGGCCGGGGCAGATACGCAGTATTTT.

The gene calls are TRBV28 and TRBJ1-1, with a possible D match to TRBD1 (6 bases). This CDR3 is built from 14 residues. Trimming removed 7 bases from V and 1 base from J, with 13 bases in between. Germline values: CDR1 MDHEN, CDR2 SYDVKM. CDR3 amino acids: CASKMGRGNTEAFF. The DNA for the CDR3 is TGTGCCAGCAAAATGGGCAGGGGGAACACTGAAGCTTTCTTT.

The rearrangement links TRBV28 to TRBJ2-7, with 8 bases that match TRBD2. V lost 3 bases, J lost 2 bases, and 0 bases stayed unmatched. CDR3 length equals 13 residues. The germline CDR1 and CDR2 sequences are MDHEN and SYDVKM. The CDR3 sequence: CASSLGLAYEQYF. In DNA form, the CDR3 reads TGTGCCAGCAGTTTGGGACTAGCCTACGAGCAGTACTTC.

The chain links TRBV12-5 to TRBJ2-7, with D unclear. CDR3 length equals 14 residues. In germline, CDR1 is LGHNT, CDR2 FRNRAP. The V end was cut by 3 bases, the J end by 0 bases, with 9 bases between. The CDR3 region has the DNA TGTGCTAGTGGTTTTTGGCAGAGCTCCTACGAGCAGTACTTC. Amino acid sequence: CASGFWQSSYEQYF.

Written as DNA, the CDR3 is TGCAGCGTTTCAGTGAACACTGAAGCTTTCTTT. Amino acid sequence: CSVSVNTEAFF. The chain combines TRBV29-1 with TRBJ1-1, with D hard to call. Per the germline V gene, CDR1 is SQVTM and CDR2 is ANQGSEA. This CDR3 is built from 11 residues. Trimming removed 5 bases from V and 0 bases from J, with 4 bases in between.

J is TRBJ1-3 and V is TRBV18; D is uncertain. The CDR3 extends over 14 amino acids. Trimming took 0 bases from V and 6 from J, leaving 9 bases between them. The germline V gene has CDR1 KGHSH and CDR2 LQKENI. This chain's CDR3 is CASSPPGQENTIYF. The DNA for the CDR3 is TGTGCCAGCTCACCACCAGGGCAAGAAAACACCATATATTTT.

CDR3: CSTRTGSHEQYF. The CDR3 DNA is TGCAGCACACGGACAGGGTCCCACGAGCAGTACTTC. The chain recombines TRBV29-1 with TRBJ2-7; 8 bases agree with TRBD1. The CDR3 covers 12 residues. The V segment lost 8 bases and the J segment 5 bases; nucleotides outside the gene matches: 8. Germline CDR1 reads SQVTM; CDR2 reads ANQGSEA.

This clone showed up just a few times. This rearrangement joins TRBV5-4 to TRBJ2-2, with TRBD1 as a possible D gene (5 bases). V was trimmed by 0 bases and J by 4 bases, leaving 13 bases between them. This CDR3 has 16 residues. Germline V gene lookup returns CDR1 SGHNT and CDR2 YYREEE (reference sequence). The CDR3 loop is CASSLESRASTGELFF. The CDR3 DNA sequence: TGTGCCAGCAGCTTGGAGTCCAGGGCAAGCACCGGGGAGCTGTTTTTT.

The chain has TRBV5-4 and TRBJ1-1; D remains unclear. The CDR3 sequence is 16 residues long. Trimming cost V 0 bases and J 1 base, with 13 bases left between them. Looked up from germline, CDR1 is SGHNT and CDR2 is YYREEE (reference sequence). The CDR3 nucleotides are TGTGCCAGCAGCTTGGAGGCCACAACCGCGAACACTGAAGCTTTCTTT. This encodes CASSLEATTANTEAFF.

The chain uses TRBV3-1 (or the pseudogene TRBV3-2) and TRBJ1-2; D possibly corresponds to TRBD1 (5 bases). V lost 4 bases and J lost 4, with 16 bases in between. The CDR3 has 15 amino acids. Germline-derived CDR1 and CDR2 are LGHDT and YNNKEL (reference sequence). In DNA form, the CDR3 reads TGTGCCAGCAGCCCTAAGGGACGGGGCGGCTATGGCTACACCTTC. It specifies CASSPKGRGGYGYTF.

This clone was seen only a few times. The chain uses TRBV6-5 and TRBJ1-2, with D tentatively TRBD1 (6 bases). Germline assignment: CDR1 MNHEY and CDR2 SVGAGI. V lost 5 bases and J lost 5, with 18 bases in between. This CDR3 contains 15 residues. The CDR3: CASSSTGNAVYGYTF. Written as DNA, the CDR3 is TGTGCCAGCAGTAGTACAGGGAATGCCGTATATGGCTACACCTTC.

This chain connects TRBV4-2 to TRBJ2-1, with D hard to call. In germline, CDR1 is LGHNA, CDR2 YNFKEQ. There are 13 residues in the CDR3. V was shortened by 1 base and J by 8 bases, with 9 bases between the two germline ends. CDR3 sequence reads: CASSQGPPDEQFF. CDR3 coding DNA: TGTGCCAGCAGCCAAGGACCCCCAGATGAGCAGTTCTTC.

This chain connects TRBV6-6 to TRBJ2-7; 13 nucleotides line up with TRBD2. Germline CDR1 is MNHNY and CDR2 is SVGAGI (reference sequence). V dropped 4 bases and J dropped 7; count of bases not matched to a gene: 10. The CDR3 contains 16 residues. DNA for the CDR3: TGTGCCAGCAGTTTCCGGACTAGCGGGGGCGCGGGGGAGCAGTACTTC. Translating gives CASSFRTSGGAGEQYF.

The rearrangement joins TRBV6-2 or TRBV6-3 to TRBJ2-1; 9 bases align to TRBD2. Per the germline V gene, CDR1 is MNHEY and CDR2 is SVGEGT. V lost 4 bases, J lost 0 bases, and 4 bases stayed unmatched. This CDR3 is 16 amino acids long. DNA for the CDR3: TGTGCCAGCAGTTTCCTAGCGGGGAGCTCCTACAATGAGCAGTTCTTC. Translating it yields CASSFLAGSSYNEQFF.

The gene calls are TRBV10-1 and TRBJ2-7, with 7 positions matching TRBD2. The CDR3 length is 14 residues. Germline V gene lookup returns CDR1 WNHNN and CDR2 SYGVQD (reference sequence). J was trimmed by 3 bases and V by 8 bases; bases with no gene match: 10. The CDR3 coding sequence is TGCGCCAGCTCAAGCGGGACTGTTCTCTACGAGCAGTACTTC. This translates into CASSSGTVLYEQYF.

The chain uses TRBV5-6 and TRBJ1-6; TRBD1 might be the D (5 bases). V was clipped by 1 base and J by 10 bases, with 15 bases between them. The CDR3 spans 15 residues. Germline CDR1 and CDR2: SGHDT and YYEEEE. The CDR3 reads CASSLRGQGRSPLHF. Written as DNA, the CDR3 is TGTGCCAGCAGCTTGAGAGGGCAGGGTAGATCACCCCTCCACTTT.

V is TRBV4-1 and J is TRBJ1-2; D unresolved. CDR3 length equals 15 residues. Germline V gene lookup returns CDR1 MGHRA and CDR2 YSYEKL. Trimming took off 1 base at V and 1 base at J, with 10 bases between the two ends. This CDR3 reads CASSQVTALNYGYTF. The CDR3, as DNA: TGCGCCAGCAGCCAAGTTACAGCTCTTAACTATGGCTACACCTTC.

This CDR3 is CASSRRADTQYF. The CDR3, as DNA: TGTGCCAGCAGCCGGCGGGCAGATACGCAGTATTTT. The V and J genes are TRBV5-4 and TRBJ2-3, with D maybe TRBD2 (5 bases). Germline values: CDR1 SGHNT, CDR2 YYREEE (reference sequence). V was clipped by 4 bases and J by 4 bases, with 7 bases between them. The CDR3 is made up of 12 amino acids.

The CDR3 sequence is CAISADEGGRAGRYGYTF. The CDR3 DNA sequence: TGTGCCATCAGTGCGGACGAGGGGGGGCGGGCTGGCCGGTATGGCTACACCTTC. The chain has TRBV10-3 and TRBJ1-2; D is possibly TRBD1 (6 bases). Germline V gives CDR1 ENHRY, CDR2 SYGVKD. This CDR3 spans 18 amino acids. V lost 4 bases and J 5 bases, leaving 26 bases between the germline ends.

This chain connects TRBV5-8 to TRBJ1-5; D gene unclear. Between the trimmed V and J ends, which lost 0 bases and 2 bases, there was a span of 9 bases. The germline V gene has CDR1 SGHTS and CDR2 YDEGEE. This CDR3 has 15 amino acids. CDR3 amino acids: CASSLGQRGNQPQHF. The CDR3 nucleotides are TGTGCCAGCAGCTTGGGGCAGAGAGGCAATCAGCCCCAGCATTTT.

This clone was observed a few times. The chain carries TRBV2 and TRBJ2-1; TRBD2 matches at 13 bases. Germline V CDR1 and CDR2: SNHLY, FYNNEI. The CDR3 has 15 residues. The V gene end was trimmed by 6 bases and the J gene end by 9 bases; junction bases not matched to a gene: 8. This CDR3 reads CASSGLAGVQSEQFF. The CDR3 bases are TGTGCCAGCAGCGGACTAGCGGGAGTGCAGAGTGAGCAGTTCTTC. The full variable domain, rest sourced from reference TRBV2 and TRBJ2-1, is EPEVTQTPSHQVTQMGQEVILRCVPISNHLYFYWYRQILGQKVEFLVSFYNNEISEKSEIFDDQFSVERPDGSNFTLKIRSTKLEDSAMYFCASSGLAGVQSEQFFGPGTRLTVL.